The 24 T cell receptor beta chains listed next were all sequenced from one sample in a study of identical twins. TCRdb independently ran MiXCR on the 5' RACE reads; one entry per CDR3 protein. The sample contains some 250,000 distinct CDR3 sequences, 5% to 7% of which appear only once. These same records also appear under a second study, on T cells expressing NK-cell markers.

What was sequenced was CD8+ T cells sorted from blood. These receptors came from a woman aged 18-35 years in good health.

This clonotype was picked up many times. This chain joins TRBV7-9 and TRBJ2-5, with D possibly being TRBD1 (5 bases). V was pared by 2 bases and J by 3 bases, with 7 bases between. This CDR3 spans 13 amino acids. Germline CDR1 reads SEHNR; CDR2 reads FQNEAQ (reference sequence). The CDR3 region has the DNA TGTGCCAGCAGCTTACCCAGGGAAGAGACCCAGTACTTC. This codes for CASSLPREETQYF.

Ten or more counts support this clonotype. The chain carries TRBV27 and TRBJ1-1; unclear D gene. The CDR3 has 13 residues. Germline loops: CDR1 MNHEY, CDR2 SMNVEV (reference sequence). Trimming left V 3 bases short and J 2 bases short, with 7 bases between. CDR3 nucleotides: TGTGCCAGCAGTTTGGTTAGAAACACTGAAGCTTTCTTT. Protein sequence: CASSLVRNTEAFF.

This clonotype showed up many times. This sequence joins TRBV27 and TRBJ2-7, with D tentatively TRBD2 (6 bases). The V end lost 5 bases, the J end lost 5 bases, and 22 bases lay between the germline ends. The CDR3 length is 16 residues. Germline assignment: CDR1 MNHEY and CDR2 SMNVEV (reference sequence). The CDR3 DNA reads TGTGCCAGCAGTCTGGGAAGAGGGTCCGGAGGGAACGAGCAGTACTTC. Translating gives CASSLGRGSGGNEQYF.

The chain uses TRBV7-9 and TRBJ2-7; D tentatively fits TRBD1 or TRBD2 (5 bases each). V dropped 5 bases and J dropped 9 bases, with 11 bases sitting between them. This CDR3 contains 11 residues. CDR1 SEHNR and CDR2 FQNEAQ come from the germline V gene (reference sequence). CDR3 in amino acids: CASSRVGGQYF. CDR3 DNA: TGTGCCAGCAGCCGAGTTGGGGGGCAGTACTTC.

V and J are TRBV11-2 and TRBJ2-5, with TRBD1 identical over 10 bases. The germline V gene has CDR1 SGHAT and CDR2 FQNNGV. The CDR3 sequence is 18 residues long. Trimming cost V 4 bases and J 0 bases; bases outside gene matches: 11. CDR3 sequence reads: CASSSQGQGKPYQETQYF. In DNA, the CDR3 is TGTGCCAGCAGCTCCCAGGGACAGGGGAAACCGTACCAAGAGACCCAGTACTTC.

This clonotype was picked up many times. This chain links TRBV11-2 with TRBJ2-3; tentative D call: TRBD2 (5 bases). Trimming removed 5 bases at V and 0 bases at J, with 18 bases between. The germline gives CDR1 SGHAT, CDR2 FQNNGV. The CDR3 is made up of 17 amino acids. Here the CDR3 DNA reads TGTGCCAGCAGCCCCCCCCCGGGCCGCGGGAGCACAGATACGCAGTATTTT. Amino acids: CASSPPPGRGSTDTQYF.

This clonotype was observed many times. The chain carries TRBV7-9 and TRBJ2-3, with 9 bases that match TRBD2. V shed 10 bases and J 2 bases; nucleotides not matched to a gene: 7. Germline assignment: CDR1 SEHNR and CDR2 FQNEAQ (reference sequence). There are 14 residues in the CDR3. The CDR3 DNA sequence: TGTGCCACCAATAGCGGGGGAATCACAGATACGCAGTATTTT. The encoded protein is CATNSGGITDTQYF.

The V gene is TRBV12-5, the J gene TRBJ1-1; 9 positions match TRBD1. V lost 6 bases and J lost 2; bases outside the gene matches: 4. Germline values: CDR1 LGHNT, CDR2 FRNRAP. The CDR3 has 14 residues. This CDR3 reads CASGTGQGNTEAFF. CDR3 nucleotide sequence: TGTGCTAGTGGCACGGGACAGGGAAACACTGAAGCTTTCTTT.

The rearrangement links TRBV27 to TRBJ1-2, with TRBD1 identical over 8 bases. The junction had 6 bases not matched to a gene; V was cut back by 5 bases and J by 4 bases. CDR1 MNHEY and CDR2 SMNVEV come from the germline V gene (reference sequence). The CDR3 has 14 residues. The CDR3 protein is CASSPRDRSYGYTF. DNA of the CDR3: TGTGCCAGCAGTCCGCGGGACAGGAGCTATGGCTACACCTTC.

The chain recombines TRBV20-1 with TRBJ2-1, with 14 positions matching TRBD2. Per the germline V gene, CDR1 is DFQATT and CDR2 is SNEGSKA (reference sequence). After removal of 4 bases from V and 7 bases from J, the junction contained 6 bases not matched to a gene. The CDR3 consists of 15 residues. The CDR3 loop reads CSATQGLAGGNEQFF. The DNA for the CDR3 is TGCAGTGCTACTCAAGGACTAGCGGGGGGTAATGAGCAGTTCTTC.

This clonotype was observed many times. The V and J genes are TRBV7-3 and TRBJ1-1; D is undetermined. This CDR3 region has 13 residues. V was cut by 0 bases and J by 6 bases, with 8 bases left in between. Looked up from germline, CDR1 is SGHTA and CDR2 is FQGTGA. In nucleotides, the CDR3 is TGTGCCAGCAGCTTAACAGCGGACTCTGAAGCTTTCTTT. It codes for CASSLTADSEAFF.

There are a few counts of this clonotype. The chain uses TRBV5-1 and TRBJ2-3; 9 bases are a match to TRBD2. CDR1 and CDR2 (germline): SGHRS, YFSETQ. The CDR3 loop spans 15 amino acids. V lost 6 bases, J lost 4 bases, and 9 bases stayed unmatched. CDR3 bases: TGCGCCAGCACGGTTCGCGGGGGGGTCGCAGATACGCAGTATTTT. Translating gives CASTVRGGVADTQYF.

This clonotype was seen only a few times. The V gene is TRBV7-8, the J gene TRBJ2-5; either TRBD1 or TRBD2 may fit D (5 bases each). This CDR3 spans 14 amino acids. Germline V CDR1 and CDR2: SGHVS, FQNEAQ. Trimming took 6 bases from V and 1 from J, leaving 12 bases between them. This CDR3 is CASSFYGTQETQYF. The CDR3 DNA sequence: TGTGCCAGCAGTTTTTATGGGACCCAAGAGACCCAGTACTTC.

Turning to this clonotype: A much more abundant neighbour one base away suggests this may be a read error. V usage is TRBV5-6 and J usage is TRBJ2-7, with D perhaps matching TRBD2 (6 bases). CDR1 SGHDT and CDR2 YYEEEE come from the germline V gene. V was clipped by 1 base and J by 2 bases, with 7 bases between them. This CDR3 spans 13 amino acids. CDR3 sequence: CASSLWGAYEQYF. The DNA for the CDR3 is TGTGCCAGCAGCTTGTGGGGGGCCTACGAGCAGTACTTC.

The chain couples TRBV7-2 to TRBJ2-1; D gene unclear. From germline, CDR1 is SGHTA and CDR2 FQGNSA. V lost 1 base and J lost 10, with 17 bases in between. The CDR3 is 15 residues long. The CDR3 DNA is TGTGCCAGCAGCTTAGAAGTCATTAGTAGGGCAGAGCAGTTCTTC. It encodes CASSLEVISRAEQFF.

V and J are TRBV7-9 and TRBJ2-1, with 8 positions matching TRBD2. V lost 5 bases to trimming and J lost 6 bases; unmatched junction nucleotides: 9. Germline values: CDR1 SEHNR, CDR2 FQNEAQ (reference sequence). This CDR3 spans 15 amino acids. CDR3 loop: CASSPRGSGTNEQFF. CDR3 sequence (DNA): TGTGCCAGCAGCCCCCGGGGTAGCGGGACCAATGAGCAGTTCTTC.

The DNA of the CDR3 is TGTGCCAGCAGCTTCAGGGGGTCCGGAGCTGGAAACACCATATATTTT. Translated, it gives CASSFRGSGAGNTIYF. This sequence joins TRBV5-5 and TRBJ1-3, with 7 bases fitting TRBD1. With 2 bases clipped from V and 2 bases from J, the junction kept 7 bases outside the gene matches. Germline V gene lookup returns CDR1 SGHKS and CDR2 YYEKEE (reference sequence). The CDR3 is made up of 16 amino acids.

The table lists this clonotype with many counts. This rearrangement joins TRBV20-1 to TRBJ1-2; D remains unclear. Trimming cost V 5 bases and J 6 bases, with 4 bases left between them. Germline loops: CDR1 DFQATT, CDR2 SNEGSKA (reference sequence). The length of the CDR3 is 9 residues. In nucleotides, the CDR3 is TGCAGTGCTCCGGATGGCTACACCTTC. Protein sequence: CSAPDGYTF.

CDR3 amino acids: CATSRDFTGAVTDTQYF. The CDR3 DNA reads as TGTGCCACCAGCAGAGATTTTACGGGGGCCGTCACAGATACGCAGTATTTT. The rearrangement uses TRBV15 and TRBJ2-3; the D gene could be TRBD1 or TRBD2 (6 bases each). The germline gives CDR1 LNHNV, CDR2 YYDKDF (reference sequence). This CDR3 is built from 17 residues. Trimming shortened V by 0 bases and J by 2 bases, and 15 bases separated the two germline ends.

This clonotype was observed many times. The genes are TRBV27 and TRBJ2-5; 8 nucleotides align to TRBD2. The CDR3 runs to 18 residues. CDR1 and CDR2 (germline): MNHEY, SMNVEV (reference sequence). V shed 2 bases and J 1 base; nucleotides not matched to a gene: 12. CDR3: CASSLNGVGSGTQETQYF. The CDR3 DNA reads as TGTGCCAGCAGTTTAAATGGGGTCGGTAGCGGGACCCAAGAGACCCAGTACTTC.

This clonotype was seen only a few times. This chain uses TRBV20-1 with TRBJ2-7, with 7 bases aligning to TRBD1. Trimming removed 5 bases from V and 3 bases from J; junction bases left unmatched: 7. There are 13 residues in the CDR3. Per the germline V gene, CDR1 is DFQATT and CDR2 is SNEGSKA (reference sequence). The CDR3 loop is CSAAGNRGYEQYF. The CDR3 DNA reads TGCAGTGCTGCGGGCAACAGGGGCTACGAGCAGTACTTC.

This clonotype was found a few times. The chain links TRBV5-5 to TRBJ1-1; possible D gene TRBD1, 6 bases. Per germline, CDR1 SGHKS and CDR2 YYEKEE (reference sequence). The CDR3 covers 13 residues. Trimming cost V 4 bases and J 4 bases, with 11 bases left between them. DNA for the CDR3: TGTGCCAGCAGCGTGGACAGCCCCACTGAAGCTTTCTTT. Translating gives CASSVDSPTEAFF.

The genes are TRBV7-8 and TRBJ2-1; TRBD2 is a possible D gene (6 bases). Trimming cost V 3 bases and J 8 bases, with 20 bases left between them. The CDR3 extends over 16 amino acids. In germline, CDR1 is SGHVS, CDR2 FQNEAQ. The CDR3 protein is CASSFRGRVAVDEQFF. CDR3 in DNA: TGTGCCAGCAGCTTCCGCGGGCGGGTAGCGGTCGATGAGCAGTTCTTC.

This clonotype showed up just a few times. The rearrangement joins TRBV20-1 to TRBJ2-1; tentative D call: TRBD1 (6 bases). The CDR3 contains 15 residues. Trimming shortened V by 3 bases and J by 3 bases, and 15 bases separated the two germline ends. CDR1 and CDR2 from the germline V gene are DFQATT and SNEGSKA (reference sequence). The CDR3 loop is CSASGTGTLYNEQFF. Here the CDR3 DNA reads TGCAGTGCTAGCGGCACGGGGACACTCTACAATGAGCAGTTCTTC.